This T cell receptor beta chain was obtained from a study of cytomegalovirus exposure and HLA in healthy donors. Study-level results: Immune exposure was documented only through CMV serostatus. The study found most TCR sequences rare, yet found some public TCRs in many donors. Later genetic work tied a missense DCLRE1C variant to beta-chain V and J trimming.

Unmatched junction bases numbered 6, after V lost 4 bases and J lost 7 bases. From germline, CDR1 is GTSNPN and CDR2 SVGIG (reference sequence). The CDR3 length is 13 residues. PCR primers comprised 60 Vbeta and 13 Jbeta primers. Sequencing was performed with immunoSEQ multiplex PCR; in TCRdb, only in-frame clones are kept and a portion is missing. This sample has about 70,000 clones; roughly four fifths occur once, and the top ten carry roughly 11%. Concerning this clone itself: Its matching antigen is unknown.

Input material: PBMCs. The receptor was isolated from a woman aged 55-70 years in good health and CMV-seropositive. The J gene is TRBJ1-2, the V gene TRBV30; 10 nucleotides align to TRBD1. CDR3 bases: TGTGCCTGGACCCGGGACAGGGGAGGTGGCTACACCTTC. Amino acid sequence: CAWTRDRGGGYTF.